Only a few counts were recorded for the clone carrying this T cell receptor beta chain. This entry belongs to a study of blood T cell repertoires in COVID-19. Looking at the study overall: T cells, B-cell-depleted T cells, or PBMCs provided the cDNA or gDNA that served as material.

In the study's own analysis: Cell counts per sample came from amplifying reference gene primers. Using immunoSEQ multiplex PCR, the repertoire was profiled, and TCRdb retains in-frame clones only, with some absent. V, J and clone size are taken as reported in that table, and D and trimming were inferred from the DNA itself. This table holds some 160,000 clones, almost 80% found once. Sequencing was carried out using peripheral blood. This clonotype was sampled from a middle-aged man with active or convalescent COVID-19.

CDR3 coding DNA: TGTGCCAGCAGCGCATATGAGACTAGCGGGAGGGAGCAGTACTTC. Protein sequence: CASSAYETSGREQYF. The chain recombines TRBV13 with TRBJ2-7; 13 bases match TRBD2. V lost 5 bases and J lost 7; bases outside the gene matches: 8. CDR1 PRHDT and CDR2 FYEKMQ come from the germline V gene (reference sequence). The CDR3 is 15 residues long.